Sequencing of this T cell receptor beta chain was carried out in a study of CD8 T cells in ankylosing spondylitis. The study, taken as a whole, reports: Existing reports had already noted some motif variants in reactive arthritis synovial fluid and blood. Ankylosing spondylitis blood appeared to be characterized by a TCR beta motif of under 10 highly homologous variants. Disease-linked clones were found to be CD8+ and relatively rare in peripheral blood.

Quantitative 5'-RACE with molecular barcodes generated TCR beta libraries. One entry per CDR3 protein results from TCRdb running MiXCR on the 5' RACE reads. The data show some 400,000 distinct CDR3 sequences, approximately 20% seen once. The CDR3 sequence is 12 residues long. Losses at the gene ends were 3 bases for V and 13 bases for J; bases not matched to a gene: 5. The germline V gene encodes CDR1 SGHAT and CDR2 FQNNGV. This clonotype was detected only a few times. Its antigen is unknown. This chain links TRBV11-2 with TRBJ2-5; 10 nucleotides align to TRBD1. Sample: blood, either unsorted or a sorted T cell fraction (not recorded which). The clonotype comes from a male donor with ankylosing spondylitis. CDR3 protein: CASSFGQGVSYF. The CDR3 DNA sequence: TGTGCCAGCAGCTTTGGACAGGGGGTTTCGTACTTC.